This T cell receptor beta chain was sequenced for a study of T-cell memory formation after mild COVID-19. Notes on the study in general: Among contracting clones, CD4+ were mainly CM/EM and CD8+ enriched in EMRA. Second-wave clones that peaked on day 37 lacked confirmed SARS-CoV-2 specificity.

CDR1 is SGHVS and CDR2 is FQNEAQ in the germline V gene. This CDR3 is 17 amino acids long. V lost 5 bases to trimming and J lost 7 bases; unmatched junction nucleotides: 15. TCRdb re-derived calls from the 5' RACE reads in MiXCR, one entry per CDR3 protein. The sample lists hundreds of thousands of distinct CDR3 sequences, about a fifth seen once, with around 12% in the top ten. As for this clonotype: The antigen is undetermined.

The V call is TRBV7-8, the J call TRBJ2-5, with TRBD1 matching 11 bases. The clonotype was recovered from an adult woman who had mild COVID-19 (a few samples of this study predate the infection). Cell type and time point are not known. The sequenced sample consisted of PBMCs or a T cell subset sorted from them (not recorded which). Here the CDR3 DNA reads TGTGCCAGCAGCCTTAGGGTGTCGGACAGGGGGCGCGCGACCCAGTACTTC. Its translation: CASSLRVSDRGRATQYF.